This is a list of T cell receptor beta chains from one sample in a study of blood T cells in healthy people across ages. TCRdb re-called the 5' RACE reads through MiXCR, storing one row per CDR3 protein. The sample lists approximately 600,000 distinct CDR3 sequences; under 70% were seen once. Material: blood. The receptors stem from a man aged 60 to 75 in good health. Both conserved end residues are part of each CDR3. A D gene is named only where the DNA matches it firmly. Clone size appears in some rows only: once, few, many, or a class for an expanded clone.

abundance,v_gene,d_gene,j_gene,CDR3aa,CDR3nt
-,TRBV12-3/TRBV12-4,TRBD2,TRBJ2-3,CASSYTSGGAGDTQYF,TGTGCCAGCAGCTACACTAGCGGGGGGGCCGGAGATACGCAGTATTTT
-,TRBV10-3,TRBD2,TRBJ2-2,CAISWTSGGAGELFF,TGTGCCATCAGTTGGACTAGCGGGGGAGCCGGGGAGCTGTTTTTT
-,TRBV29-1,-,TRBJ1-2,CSVQRADYGYTF,TGCAGCGTTCAAAGGGCGGACTATGGCTACACCTTC
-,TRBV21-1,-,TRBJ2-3,CASSKGRGSTDTQYF,TGTGCCAGCAGCAAAGGAAGGGGGTCCACAGATACGCAGTATTTT
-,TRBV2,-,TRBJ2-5,CASIQGGVQETQYF,TGTGCCAGCATCCAGGGGGGGGTCCAAGAGACCCAGTACTTC
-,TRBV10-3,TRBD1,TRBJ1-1,CAISGDSSNTEAFF,TGTGCCATCAGTGGGGACAGCTCGAACACTGAAGCTTTCTTT
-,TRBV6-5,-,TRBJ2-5,CASSQDSFQETQYF,TGTGCCAGCAGTCAAGACAGCTTTCAAGAGACCCAGTACTTC
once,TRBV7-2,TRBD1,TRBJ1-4,CASSWDRSTNEKLFF,TGTGCCAGCAGCTGGGACAGGTCAACTAATGAAAAACTGTTTTTT
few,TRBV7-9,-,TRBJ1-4,CASSQAGMGEKLFF,TGTGCCAGCAGCCAGGCAGGAATGGGCGAAAAACTGTTTTTT
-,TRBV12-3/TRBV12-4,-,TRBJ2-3,CASSLPSLRRAQDTQYF,TGTGCCAGCAGTTTACCAAGCCTCCGCAGGGCACAAGATACGCAGTATTTT
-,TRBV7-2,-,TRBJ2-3,CASSPGPGETDTQYF,TGTGCCAGCAGCCCCGGCCCCGGGGAAACAGATACGCAGTATTTT
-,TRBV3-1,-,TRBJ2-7,CASSQDLGTRDEQYF,TGTGCCAGCAGCCAAGATTTGGGGACGAGGGACGAGCAGTACTTC
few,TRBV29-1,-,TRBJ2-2,CSVGDTGRTGELFF,TGCAGCGTCGGGGACACGGGGCGGACCGGGGAGCTGTTTTTT
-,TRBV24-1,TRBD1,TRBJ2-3,CATSDLGQGADTQYF,TGTGCCACCAGTGATTTAGGACAGGGGGCAGATACGCAGTATTTT
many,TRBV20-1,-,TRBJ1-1,CSAMGPNTEAFF,TGCAGTGCTATGGGACCCAACACTGAAGCTTTCTTT
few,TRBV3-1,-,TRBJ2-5,CASSSEGTPSYF,TGTGCCAGCAGTTCAGAGGGGACTCCCTCGTACTTC
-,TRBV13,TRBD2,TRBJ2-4,CASSSSPRGGPVRLYF,TGTGCCAGCAGTTCCAGCCCTCGCGGGGGGCCGGTCCGTCTGTACTTC
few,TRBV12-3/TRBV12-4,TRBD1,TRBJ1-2,CASRTDRETNYGYTF,TGTGCCAGCAGAACCGACAGGGAAACTAACTATGGCTACACCTTC
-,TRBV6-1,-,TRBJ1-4,CASSEGQGTNEKLFF,TGTGCCAGCAGTGAAGGTCAGGGGACTAATGAAAAACTGTTTTTT
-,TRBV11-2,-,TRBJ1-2,CASSLVWWRARYYGYTF,TGTGCCAGCAGCTTAGTTTGGTGGAGGGCCCGGTACTATGGCTACACCTTC
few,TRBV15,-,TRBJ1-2,CATSRGQNYGYTF,TGTGCCACCAGCAGAGGTCAGAACTATGGCTACACCTTC
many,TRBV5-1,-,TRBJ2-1,CASSLGGFGQFF,TGCGCCAGCAGCTTGGGGGGATTCGGGCAGTTCTTC
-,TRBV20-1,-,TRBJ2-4,CSARLNSAKNIQYF,TGCAGTGCTCGCCTTAACTCAGCCAAAAACATTCAGTACTTC
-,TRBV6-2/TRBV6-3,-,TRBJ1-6,CASSYSRGYNSPLHF,TGTGCCAGCAGTTACTCCCGGGGCTATAATTCACCCCTCCACTTT
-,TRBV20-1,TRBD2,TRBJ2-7,CSARLSGGALYEQYF,TGCAGTGCTCGACTGAGCGGGGGGGCCTTATACGAGCAGTACTTC